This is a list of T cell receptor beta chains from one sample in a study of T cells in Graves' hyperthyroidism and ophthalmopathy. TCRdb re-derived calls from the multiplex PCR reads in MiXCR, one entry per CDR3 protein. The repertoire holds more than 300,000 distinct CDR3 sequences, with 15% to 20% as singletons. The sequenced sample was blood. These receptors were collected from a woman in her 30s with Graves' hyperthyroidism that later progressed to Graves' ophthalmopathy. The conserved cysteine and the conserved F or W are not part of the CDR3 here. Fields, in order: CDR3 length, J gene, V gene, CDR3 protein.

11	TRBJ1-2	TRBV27	ASSLGGPYGYT
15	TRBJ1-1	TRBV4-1	ASSQVQGAVGYTEAF
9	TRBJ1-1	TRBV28	ASKNEIEAF
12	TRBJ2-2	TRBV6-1	ASRGTGNTGELF
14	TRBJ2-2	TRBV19	ASSFLSGRGSGELF
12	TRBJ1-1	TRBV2	ASSDLGQGTEAF
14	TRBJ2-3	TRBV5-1	ASRPGLPLGTDTQY
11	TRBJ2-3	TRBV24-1	ATGSVGTDTQY
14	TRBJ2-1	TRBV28	ASTNLRTSGYNEQF
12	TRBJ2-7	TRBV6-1	ASSLGTGSGEQY
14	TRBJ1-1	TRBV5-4	ASSLMGRGSNTEAF
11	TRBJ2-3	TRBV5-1	ASRLTGEDTQY
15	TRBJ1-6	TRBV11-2	ASSNRSGTGRNSPLH
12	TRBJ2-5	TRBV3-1	ASSHQRGQETQY
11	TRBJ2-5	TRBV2	ASRATAQETQY
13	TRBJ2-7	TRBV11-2	ASSLGRTGHYEQY
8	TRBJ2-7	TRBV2	ASSEGEQY
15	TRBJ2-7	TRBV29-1	SVEGTHLGGNSYEQY
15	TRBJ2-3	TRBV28	ASSLYSLGAVQRTQY
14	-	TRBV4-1	ASSLGLEGGRYEQY
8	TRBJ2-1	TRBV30	AWSSNEQF
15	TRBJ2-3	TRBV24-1	ASPKGYTCRGTDTQY
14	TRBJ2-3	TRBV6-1	ASSDHLRRGTDTQY
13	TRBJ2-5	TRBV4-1	ASSQGPVGRETQY
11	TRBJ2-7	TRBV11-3	ASSQDRDYEQY
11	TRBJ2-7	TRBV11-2	ASSLLTTGEQY
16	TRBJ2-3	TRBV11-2	ASSLGYGTGDSTDTQY
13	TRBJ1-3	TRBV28	ASSFSQISGNTIY
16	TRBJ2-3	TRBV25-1	ASSALDRAFFGTDTQY
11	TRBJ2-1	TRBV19	ASSILVGYEQF
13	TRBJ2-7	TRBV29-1	SVEGVIGRNYEQY
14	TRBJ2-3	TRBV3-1	ASSQDLGGWTDTQY
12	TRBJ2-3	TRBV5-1	ASSLGLARDTQY
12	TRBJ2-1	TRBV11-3	ASSPRRGGNEQF
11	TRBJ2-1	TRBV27	ASSLSRLTEQF
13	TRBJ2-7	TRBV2	ASSEAAADPYEQY
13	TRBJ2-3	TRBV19	ASTKIAGAADTQY
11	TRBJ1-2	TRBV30	AWRKTGLYGYT
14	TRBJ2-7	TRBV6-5	ASSGDSGTSGYEQY
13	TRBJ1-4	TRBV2	ASSDRQGAYEKLF
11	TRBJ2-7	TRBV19	ASSPGVSGEQY
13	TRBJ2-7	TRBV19	ASSTAGTGGYEQY
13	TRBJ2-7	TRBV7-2	ASSLVPRSAYEQY
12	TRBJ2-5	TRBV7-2	ASSLRGEGATQY
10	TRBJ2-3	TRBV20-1	SARDGENTQY
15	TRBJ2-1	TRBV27	ASSLKWGTSARNEQF
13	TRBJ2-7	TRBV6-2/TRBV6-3	ASSWGEATSYEQY
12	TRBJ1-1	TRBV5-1	ASSFMGVNTEAF